The 30 T cell receptor beta chains in this list originate from one sample, sequenced in a study of cytomegalovirus exposure and HLA in healthy donors (dated by TCRdb to 2015 to 2018). Library preparation used the immunoSEQ multiplex PCR assay. For the multiplex PCR, a mixture combining 60 forward primers for TCR Vbeta segments and 13 reverse primers for TCR Jbeta segments was used. TCRdb holds this immuneACCESS table with in-frame rearrangements only. Some clones are missing; in checked studies, unresolved V genes explain under half, and the rest has no known cause. This sample gives approximately 72,000 clones in total; over 50% of them show up just once. The ten most abundant clones make up less than 25% of the sample. The source material was PBMCs. These receptors all come from a man in his forties or fifties in good health and CMV-seropositive.

This clone was detected a few times. CDR3 loop: CASSLWSGGGNTDTQYF. For the CDR3, the DNA is TGTGCCAGCAGTTTATGGTCGGGCGGGGGGAACACAGATACGCAGTATTTT. J is TRBJ2-3 and V is TRBV27, with 8 bases that match TRBD2. The CDR3 is 17 residues long. Germline CDR1 and CDR2: MNHEY and SMNVEV (reference sequence). The V and J ends lost 1 base and 2 bases, in that order; junction bases with no gene match: 8.

The chain couples TRBV29-1 to TRBJ1-1; 10 nucleotides line up with TRBD1. This CDR3 spans 15 amino acids. Germline V lookup: CDR1 SQVTM, CDR2 ANQGSEA. J was trimmed by 0 bases and V by 7 bases; bases with no gene match: 8. CDR3 sequence reads: CSERTGGMLNTEAFF. The DNA of the CDR3 is TGCAGCGAGAGGACAGGGGGGATGTTGAACACTGAAGCTTTCTTT.

A few counts support this clone. The genes are TRBV23-1 and TRBJ1-1; D unresolved. TRBV23-1 is an ORF, with its function uncertain. The CDR3 has 13 amino acids. V was cut by 2 bases and J by 1 base, with 5 bases left in between. CDR3 sequence (DNA): TGCGCCAGCAGTCAAACAGAGAACACTGAAGCTTTCTTT. Its protein product is CASSQTENTEAFF.

J is TRBJ1-5 and V is TRBV7-9, with a tentative D call TRBD1 (5 bases). The CDR3 spans 12 residues. Germline lookup yields CDR1 SEHNR and CDR2 FQNEAQ (reference sequence). V was clipped by 3 bases and J by 6 bases, with 6 bases between them. DNA for the CDR3: TGTGCCAGCAGCTTGGGGGGTCAGCCCCAGCATTTT. Translated, it gives CASSLGGQPQHF.

The chain carries TRBV9 and TRBJ1-6; possible D gene TRBD1, 6 bases. Germline V gene sequence: CDR1 SGDLS, CDR2 YYNGEE. V was trimmed by 0 bases and J by 7 bases, leaving 11 bases between them. The CDR3 contains 15 residues. The DNA of the CDR3 is TGTGCCAGCAGCGTAGGAGGGGGTGGAAATTCACCCCTCCACTTT. This gives the protein CASSVGGGGNSPLHF. The variable domain in full, completed from reference TRBV9 and TRBJ1-6, reads DSGVTQTPKHLITATGQRVTLRCSPRSGDLSVYWYQQSLDQGLQFLIQYYNGEERAKGNILERFSAQQFPDLHSELNLSSLELGDSALYFCASSVGGGGNSPLHFGNGTRLTVT.

The chain carries TRBV27 and TRBJ1-1, with a possible D match to TRBD1 (6 bases). V was clipped by 5 bases and J by 0 bases, with 25 bases between them. The CDR3 has 19 residues. In germline, CDR1 is MNHEY, CDR2 SMNVEV (reference sequence). The CDR3 nucleotides read TGTGCCAGCAGTACCCGAGGAGGGGGGAGGGGTCGCGTGAACACTGAAGCTTTCTTT. This sequence encodes CASSTRGGGRGRVNTEAFF.

The chain recombines TRBV2 with TRBJ1-3; D call uncertain. The V and J ends lost 0 bases and 0 bases respectively, with 6 bases between them. CDR3 length: 15 residues. The germline gives CDR1 SNHLY, CDR2 FYNNEI. In DNA, the CDR3 is TGTGCCAGCAGTGAAGCGGGCAGCTCTGGAAACACCATATATTTT. Translated: CASSEAGSSGNTIYF.

The chain uses TRBV4-3 and TRBJ1-2; possible D gene TRBD1, 6 bases. This CDR3 has 15 amino acids. V was trimmed by 3 bases and J by 2 bases, leaving 13 bases between them. Germline values: CDR1 LGHNA, CDR2 YSLEER. CDR3 sequence reads: CASSQKTGTNYGYTF. CDR3 sequence (DNA): TGCGCCAGCAGCCAGAAGACAGGAACGAACTATGGCTACACCTTC.

The chain recombines TRBV9 with TRBJ1-6, with 10 positions matching TRBD1. This CDR3 comprises 15 residues. The germline V gene has CDR1 SGDLS and CDR2 YYNGEE. Trimming at V came to 0 bases and at J to 13 bases, leaving 7 bases not matched to a gene. CDR3 bases: TGTGCCAGCAGCGTAGCTGGACAGGGGGATAGGCCCCTCCACTTT. It specifies CASSVAGQGDRPLHF.

This chain links TRBV4-3 with TRBJ2-1; TRBD1 aligns across 8 bases. J lost 6 bases, V lost 3 bases, and 7 bases had no gene match. Germline CDR1 is LGHNA and CDR2 is YSLEER. The CDR3 is 15 amino acids. The CDR3 is CASSHAFGQGNEQFF. The CDR3 nucleotides are TGCGCCAGCAGCCACGCCTTCGGACAGGGCAATGAGCAGTTCTTC.

The gene calls are TRBV29-1 and TRBJ1-4, with D tentatively TRBD1 (6 bases). Trimming cost V 8 bases and J 6 bases, with 22 bases left between them. CDR3 length: 15 residues. Germline CDR1 SQVTM, CDR2 ANQGSEA. As DNA, the CDR3 is TGCAGCATAGGGACATCTCCGGCAGGAGATGAAAAACTGTTTTTT. Protein product: CSIGTSPAGDEKLFF.

J is TRBJ1-2 and V is TRBV6-1, with TRBD1 as a possible D gene (6 bases). V was trimmed by 4 bases and J by 9 bases, leaving 12 bases between them. The V gene's germline CDR1 is MNHNS and CDR2 SASEGT. CDR3 size: 12 residues. This CDR3 is CASSVYRESYTF. DNA for the CDR3: TGTGCCAGCAGTGTCTACAGGGAGAGCTACACCTTC.

The chain links TRBV4-2 to TRBJ2-7; tentative D call: TRBD1 (6 bases). V was cut by 1 base and J by 3 bases, with 13 bases left in between. CDR1 and CDR2 from the germline V gene are LGHNA and YNFKEQ. The CDR3 covers 15 residues. For the CDR3, the DNA is TGTGCCAGCAGCCAAGCTAGGACAGATAACTACGAGCAGTACTTC. This sequence encodes CASSQARTDNYEQYF.

A few counts support this clone. In nucleotides, the CDR3 is TGTGCCAGCAGTTGGAACGGGGCGGAGGGTGAAGCTTTCTTT. Translation: CASSWNGAEGEAFF. The chain is built from TRBV6-5 and TRBJ1-1; tentatively, D is TRBD1 (5 bases). V was clipped by 4 bases and J by 7 bases, with 16 bases between them. Germline CDR1 reads MNHEY; CDR2 reads SVGAGI. There are 14 residues in the CDR3.

V gene TRBV7-9 combines with J gene TRBJ2-7; D is undetermined. From germline, CDR1 is SEHNR and CDR2 FQNEAQ (reference sequence). The CDR3 loop spans 13 amino acids. V lost 1 base to trimming and J lost 6 bases, with 10 bases between them. In nucleotides, the CDR3 is TGTGCCAGCAGCTTAGAGGCAGGTAGCGAGCAGTACTTC. This gives the protein CASSLEAGSEQYF. Filled out from reference TRBV7-9 and TRBJ2-7, the complete variable domain reads DTGVSQNPRHKITKRGQNVTFRCDPISEHNRLYWYRQTLGQGPEFLTYFQNEAQLEKSRLLSDRFSAERPKGSFSTLEIQRTEQGDSAMYLCASSLEAGSEQYFGPGTRLTVT.

CDR3 DNA: TGTGCCTGGGGACTGGACTATGGCTACACCTTC. It is translated as CAWGLDYGYTF. This rearrangement joins TRBV30 to TRBJ1-2; no definite D call. Germline V gene data show CDR1 as GTSNPN and CDR2 as SVGIG (reference sequence). Trimming shortened V by 5 bases and J by 3 bases, and 7 bases separated the two germline ends. CDR3 length equals 11 residues.

This clone was seen a handful of times. This sequence joins TRBV18 and TRBJ1-5, with TRBD1 matching 9 bases. V lost 6 bases and J lost 5; bases outside the gene matches: 5. The CDR3 totals 14 residues. CDR1 is KGHSH, CDR2 LQKENI, per germline. CDR3 bases: TGTGCCAGCTCGCCTGGGACAGGGTATCAGCCCCAGCATTTT. It translates to CASSPGTGYQPQHF.

The chain links TRBV10-3 to TRBJ1-5; D possibly corresponds to TRBD1 (6 bases). V gave up 5 bases and J gave up 0 bases, with 11 bases separating them. This CDR3 contains 15 residues. Germline CDR1 reads ENHRY; CDR2 reads SYGVKD. The CDR3 sequence is CAISRSGDSNQPQHF. In nucleotides, the CDR3 is TGTGCCATCAGTAGATCAGGGGATAGCAATCAGCCCCAGCATTTT.

The J gene is TRBJ2-7, the V gene TRBV5-8; the match to TRBD1 covers 8 bases. V trimming: 1 base; J trimming: 4 bases; junction bases outside the gene matches: 7. Germline values: CDR1 SGHTS, CDR2 YDEGEE. The CDR3 consists of 15 residues. CDR3 sequence (DNA): TGTGCCAGCAGCTTGAGGCCAGGGGGCGGGTACGAGCAGTACTTC. It codes for CASSLRPGGGYEQYF.

The CDR3, as DNA: TGTGCCAGCAGCGCTGCTAGCGGGGGCCTCTCCTACGAGCAGTACTTC. Amino acids: CASSAASGGLSYEQYF. The chain links TRBV9 to TRBJ2-7; 10 positions match TRBD2. The J segment lost 0 bases and the V segment lost 3 bases, leaving 6 bases of the junction unmatched. The CDR3 loop spans 16 amino acids. Germline CDR1 and CDR2: SGDLS and YYNGEE.

The CDR3 sequence: CASSAQGQPYNEQFF. CDR3 nucleotides: TGTGCCAGCAGCGCCCAGGGACAGCCCTACAATGAGCAGTTCTTC. The chain joins TRBV9 to TRBJ2-1; TRBD1 matches 7 bases. The CDR3 consists of 15 residues. The junction had 5 bases not matched to a gene; V was cut back by 3 bases and J by 2 bases. Germline V gives CDR1 SGDLS, CDR2 YYNGEE.

This chain links TRBV29-1 with TRBJ2-3; maybe TRBD1 (6 bases). Germline CDR1 is SQVTM and CDR2 is ANQGSEA. The V end was cut by 4 bases, the J end by 4 bases, with 15 bases between. This CDR3 comprises 14 residues. The CDR3 bases are TGCAGCGTTGTTACAGGGCGACTCCCAGATACGCAGTATTTT. It encodes CSVVTGRLPDTQYF.

This clone occurred a few times. This rearrangement joins TRBV4-1 to TRBJ2-5; 8 nucleotides agree with TRBD2. This CDR3 has 17 residues. Germline loops: CDR1 MGHRA, CDR2 YSYEKL. J was trimmed by 5 bases and V by 0 bases; bases with no gene match: 11. For the CDR3, the DNA is TGCGCCAGCAGCCAAGAACGGGTGCGGGGGGCCGGGGAGACCCAGTACTTC. Its translation is CASSQERVRGAGETQYF.

The chain has TRBV7-2 and TRBJ2-3; D is perhaps TRBD1 (6 bases). The germline CDR1 and CDR2 sequences are SGHTA and FQGNSA. The CDR3 runs to 16 residues. Deletions cut 2 bases from V and 0 bases from J, with 12 bases between. The CDR3 loop reads CASSLKGQSSTDTQYF. CDR3 sequence (DNA): TGTGCCAGCAGCTTAAAAGGACAGTCTAGCACAGATACGCAGTATTTT.

The J gene is TRBJ2-2, the V gene TRBV2; 8 bases agree with TRBD1. The CDR3 extends over 13 amino acids. Germline loops: CDR1 SNHLY, CDR2 FYNNEI. J gave up 11 bases and V 5 bases, and 7 bases lay outside the gene matches. Here the CDR3 reads CASSPGQARELFF. In DNA, the CDR3 is TGTGCCAGCAGTCCGGGACAGGCTAGAGAGCTGTTTTTT.

This chain connects TRBV18 to TRBJ1-1, with 11 nucleotides matching TRBD1. Germline CDR1 and CDR2: KGHSH and LQKENI. The CDR3 is 16 residues long. V was clipped by 3 bases and J by 5 bases; unmatched bases: 8. CDR3 loop: CASSPNGQGAGTEAFF. The CDR3 DNA follows: TGTGCCAGCTCACCCAATGGACAGGGGGCAGGGACTGAAGCTTTCTTT. Full variable domain (remainder filled in from reference TRBV18 and TRBJ1-1): NAGVMQNPRHLVRRRGQEARLRCSPMKGHSHVYWYRQLPEEGLKFMVYLQKENIIDESGMPKERFSAEFPKEGPSILRIQQVVRGDSAAYFCASSPNGQGAGTEAFFGQGTRLTVV.

The genes are TRBV5-4 and TRBJ2-1; 12 bases match TRBD2. CDR3 length equals 16 residues. V lost 4 bases, J lost 6 bases, and 8 bases stayed unmatched. The V gene's germline CDR1 is SGHNT and CDR2 YYREEE (reference sequence). The CDR3 bases are TGTGCCAGCAGCCCGTCTAGCGGGGGGGCCTCCAATGAGCAGTTCTTC. Translating gives CASSPSSGGASNEQFF.

The rearrangement uses TRBV25-1 and TRBJ2-4, with D possibly matching TRBD1 (5 bases). The CDR3 loop spans 14 amino acids. V was cut by 3 bases and J by 8 bases, with 14 bases left in between. Germline V gene data show CDR1 as MGHDK and CDR2 as SYGVNS. CDR3 in amino acids: CASSDARVGDIQYF. CDR3 sequence (DNA): TGTGCCAGCAGTGACGCCAGGGTGGGTGACATTCAGTACTTC. Drawing the rest from reference TRBV25-1 and TRBJ2-4, the complete variable domain is EADIYQTPRYLVIGTGKKITLECSQTMGHDKMYWYQQDPGMELHLIHYSYGVNSTEKGDLSSESTVSRIRTEHFPLTLESARPSHTSQYLCASSDARVGDIQYFGAGTRLSVL.

The rearrangement uses TRBV7-2 and TRBJ2-7; D is ambiguous. The J call is in doubt because the DNA end fits TRBJ2-1 better. Germline CDR1 reads SGHTA; CDR2 reads FQGNSA. CDR3 size: 12 residues. CDR3 sequence: CASSLDSIEQFF. The CDR3 region has the DNA TGTGCCAGCAGCCTTGACTCAATCGAGCAGTTCTTC.

This chain uses TRBV19 with TRBJ2-1, with D perhaps matching TRBD1 (6 bases). V was trimmed by 7 bases and J by 4 bases, leaving 11 bases between them. Germline CDR1 reads LNHDA; CDR2 reads SQIVND (reference sequence). The CDR3 length is 13 residues. CDR3 residues: CASKGVGYNEQFF. The CDR3 nucleotides read TGTGCCAGTAAGGGGGTAGGTTACAATGAGCAGTTCTTC. Filled out from reference TRBV19 and TRBJ2-1, the complete variable domain reads DGGITQSPKYLFRKEGQNVTLSCEQNLNHDAMYWYRQDPGQGLRLIYYSQIVNDFQKGDIAEGYSVSREKKESFPLTVTSAQKNPTAFYLCASKGVGYNEQFFGPGTRLTVL.